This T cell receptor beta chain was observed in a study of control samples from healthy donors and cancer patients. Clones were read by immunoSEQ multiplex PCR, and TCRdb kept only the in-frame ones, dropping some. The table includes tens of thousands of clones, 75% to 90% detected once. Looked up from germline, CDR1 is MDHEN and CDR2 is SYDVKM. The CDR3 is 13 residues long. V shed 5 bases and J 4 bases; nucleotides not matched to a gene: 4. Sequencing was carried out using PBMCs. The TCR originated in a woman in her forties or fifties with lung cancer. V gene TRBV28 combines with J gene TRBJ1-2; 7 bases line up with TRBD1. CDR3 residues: CASSPQGGYGYTF. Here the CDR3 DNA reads TGTGCCAGCAGTCCCCAGGGGGGCTATGGCTACACCTTC.